This is a list of T cell receptor beta chains from one sample in a study of blood T cell repertoires in COVID-19. Profiling relied on immunoSEQ multiplex PCR, and the TCRdb table lists in-frame clones only, not all of them. The sample has about 94,000 clones, roughly 80% seen once; the top ten hold around 20%. The specimen was peripheral blood. Receptor source: a human donor in a cohort sampled during active COVID-19. Both conserved end residues are part of each CDR3. A D gene is named only where the DNA matches it firmly. Not all rows give a size; the values are once, few, many and, for expanded clones, a class.

d_gene	abundance	j_gene	v_gene	CDR3nt	CDR3aa
NA	few	TRBJ2-1	TRBV10-3	TGTGCCATCAGTGAGTCGGGACTCTCGGGGAATGAGCAGTTCTTC	CAISESGLSGNEQFF
NA	NA	TRBJ2-7	TRBV10-3	TGTGCCATTAAGGACGGACACTCCTACGAGCAGTACTTC	CAIKDGHSYEQYF
NA	NA	TRBJ1-2	TRBV28	TGTGCCAGCAGTTTTTCGGGAGAGGGCTACACCTTC	CASSFSGEGYTF
TRBD2	NA	TRBJ2-5	TRBV5-1	TGCGCCAGCAGCCTGGGACTAGCGGGAGGAGTCGGGGAGACCCAGTACTTC	CASSLGLAGGVGETQYF
TRBD1	few	TRBJ2-7	TRBV2	TGTGCCAGCAAGCCAGAGGGGGGACAGGGGGCCGAGCAGTACTTC	CASKPEGGQGAEQYF
TRBD1	NA	TRBJ1-1	TRBV29-1	TGCAGCGGAGGGACAGGGGACACTGAAGCTTTCTTT	CSGGTGDTEAFF
NA	NA	TRBJ2-5	TRBV9	TGTGCCAGCAGCGAGGGCAGTCCGGGGGAGACCCAGTACTTC	CASSEGSPGETQYF
NA	NA	TRBJ2-7	TRBV3-1/TRBV3-2	TGTGCCAGCAGCCGACTAGACTACGAGCAGTACTTC	CASSRLDYEQYF
TRBD2	once	TRBJ2-1	TRBV27	TGTGCCGTTCTAGCGGGAGCTAACTACAATGAGCAGTTCTTC	CAVLAGANYNEQFF
NA	NA	TRBJ1-1	TRBV5-4	TGTGCCAGCAGCTTGGAGACAGCCATCAACACTGAAGCTTTCTTT	CASSLETAINTEAFF
NA	NA	TRBJ1-1	TRBV7-6	TGTGCCAGCAGCTTCGGTGGGGGAGGTGAAGCTTTCTTT	CASSFGGGGEAFF
TRBD2	NA	TRBJ2-1	TRBV5-1	TGCGCCAGCGGGCCGCGGGAGCGCTCCTACAATGAGCAGTTCTTC	CASGPRERSYNEQFF
NA	NA	TRBJ1-2	TRBV6-5	TGTGCCAGCAAAAGAGAAGAGGAGAGTCCCTTAGGCTACACCTTC	CASKREEESPLGYTF
TRBD1	NA	TRBJ2-3	TRBV7-9	TGTGCCAGCAGCCCCGCCGGGACAGCGCAGTATTTT	CASSPAGTAQYF
NA	NA	TRBJ2-7	TRBV5-1	TGCGCCAGCAGCTCCTCCTCCCACGAGCAGTACTTC	CASSSSSHEQYF
TRBD1	once	TRBJ2-7	TRBV18	TGTGCCAGCTCACCCGGGACAGGGGCCTCCCGGGAGCAGTACTTC	CASSPGTGASREQYF
NA	NA	TRBJ2-7	TRBV7-2	TGTGCCAGCAGCTTAGTAACTAGCAGGATTTTCTTC	CASSLVTSRIFF
NA	medium-sized	TRBJ1-4	TRBV6-7	TGTGCCAGCAGGACAGCTAATGAAAAACTGTTTTTT	CASRTANEKLFF
TRBD1	NA	TRBJ1-2	TRBV30	TGTGCCTGGAGTCCAGGGACAGGGGTTGGCTACACCTTC	CAWSPGTGVGYTF
NA	NA	TRBJ1-3	TRBV3-1/TRBV3-2	TGTGCCAGCAGCCAAGATAGGAGATACGGAAACACCATATATTTT	CASSQDRRYGNTIYF
TRBD1	NA	TRBJ2-7	TRBV5-1	TGCGCCAGCAGCTTGCGACAGGGGGGTAACGAGCAGTACTTC	CASSLRQGGNEQYF
NA	NA	TRBJ2-6	TRBV19	TGTGCCAGTAGTTTGGGGGCAGTGACAGGGGCCAACGTCCTGACTTTC	CASSLGAVTGANVLTF
TRBD1	NA	TRBJ1-3	TRBV18	TGTGCCAGCTCACCAGAAACAGGGGTTAACTCTGGAAACACCATATATTTT	CASSPETGVNSGNTIYF
TRBD1	NA	TRBJ1-2	TRBV10-2	TGCGCCAGCAGTGAGTCGAGGACAGGGGGCCGAGGCTACACCTTC	CASSESRTGGRGYTF
TRBD2	NA	TRBJ2-7	TRBV15	TGTGCCACCAGCAGAGGATCTAGCGGCCGGGCCCTACCTCCACACCTCTCCTACGAGCAGTACTTC	CATSRGSSGRALPPHLSYEQYF
TRBD1	NA	TRBJ2-7	TRBV10-3	TGTGCCATCAGCGCGACAGGGGGTAGCGACGAGCAGTACTTC	CAISATGGSDEQYF
NA	NA	TRBJ2-4	TRBV21-1	TGTGCCAGCAGCAACCTCCGGGCGGGCCTCAAAAACATTCAGTACTTC	CASSNLRAGLKNIQYF
NA	NA	TRBJ1-4	TRBV19	TGTGCCAGTAGTATAAGGGAGGAAGGCCGGGAAAAACTGTTTTTT	CASSIREEGREKLFF
NA	few	TRBJ1-5	TRBV7-9	TGTGCCAGCAGCGCTCAGGGTAATCAGCCCCAGCATTTT	CASSAQGNQPQHF
TRBD2	NA	TRBJ2-1	TRBV5-6	TGTGCCAGCAGCTTGCGTCTAGCGGACAATGAGCAGTTCTTC	CASSLRLADNEQFF
NA	NA	TRBJ1-6	TRBV7-2	TGTGCCAGCAGCTACGACACCTATAATTCACCCCTCCACTTT	CASSYDTYNSPLHF
TRBD2	NA	TRBJ2-7	TRBV19	TGTGCCAGTAGTCAGCGGGGGTACGAGCAGTACTTC	CASSQRGYEQYF
NA	once	TRBJ1-5	TRBV23-1	TGCGCCAGCCGCAATACAGATAGCAATCAGCCCCAGCATTTT	CASRNTDSNQPQHF
NA	NA	TRBJ2-5	TRBV10-3	TGTGCCTCGACCTCTATGAATGGTGGGAGATGGGAAGAGACCCAGTACTTC	CASTSMNGGRWEETQYF
TRBD2	once	TRBJ2-2	TRBV7-8	TGTGCCAGCAGCTTATCGGGGGGCACCGGGGAGCTGTTTTTT	CASSLSGGTGELFF
TRBD1	few	TRBJ1-3	TRBV6-5	TGTGCCAGCGGGAACAGGGGATCCGGAAACACCATATATTTT	CASGNRGSGNTIYF
NA	NA	TRBJ2-3	TRBV5-1	TGCGCCAGCAGCTTGGGGACTATCCCCCGATCAGATACGCAGTATTTT	CASSLGTIPRSDTQYF
NA	NA	TRBJ2-5	TRBV13	TGTGCCAGCAGCTCTAACTACGCAGAGACCCAGTACTTC	CASSSNYAETQYF
NA	NA	TRBJ1-1	TRBV5-1	TGCGCCAGCAGCTTGGAGGGTTTGGGGGCACGGAACACTGAAGCTTTCTTT	CASSLEGLGARNTEAFF
TRBD2	NA	TRBJ2-7	TRBV10-3	TGTGCCATCAGTCCCACGGGGGGGTATAGAGACGAGCAGTACTTC	CAISPTGGYRDEQYF
NA	NA	TRBJ2-1	TRBV18	TGTGCCAGCTCACCGCGGGACAGACTTAACAATGAGCAGTTCTTC	CASSPRDRLNNEQFF
TRBD1	NA	TRBJ2-7	TRBV7-9	TGTGCCAGCAGCCGGGACAGGGGGGAGCAGTACTTC	CASSRDRGEQYF
NA	NA	TRBJ2-7	TRBV6-4	TGTGCCAGCGGGCCTCCTAGCGCGGGGTCCTACGAGCAGTACTTC	CASGPPSAGSYEQYF
NA	NA	TRBJ2-7	TRBV15	TGTGCCACCAGCAGAGATAGGGACACCCCCTACGAGCAGTACTTC	CATSRDRDTPYEQYF
NA	NA	TRBJ2-3	TRBV29-1	TGCAGCGGAACGCGCGGCACAGATACGCAGTATTTT	CSGTRGTDTQYF
NA	NA	TRBJ2-1	TRBV19	TGTGCCAGTAGTACCCTACAGGTCGATGAGCAGTTCTTC	CASSTLQVDEQFF
TRBD1	few	TRBJ1-3	TRBV3-1/TRBV3-2	TGTGCCAGCAGCCAATTGGACAGGGTAGGAAACACCATATATTTT	CASSQLDRVGNTIYF
NA	NA	TRBJ1-4	TRBV29-1	TGCAGCGTTGAGAGTGGCAGGGGAAGCGAAAAACTGTTTTTT	CSVESGRGSEKLFF
NA	few	TRBJ1-5	TRBV5-4	TGTGCCAGCAGCTCGGCCGGGGGGGATCAGCCCCAGCATTTT	CASSSAGGDQPQHF
NA	NA	TRBJ2-7	TRBV19	TGTGCCAGTAGTATAGCTGTGGGAGTCGTATACGAGCAGTACTTC	CASSIAVGVVYEQYF
TRBD2	NA	TRBJ2-2	TRBV19	TGTGCCAGTAGTCTGGGACTAGCGGGAAGGAGAAGCACCGGGGAGCTGTTTTTT	CASSLGLAGRRSTGELFF
NA	NA	TRBJ2-7	TRBV30	TGTGCCTGGAGAGACCGGGGTGCCTACGAGCAGTACTTC	CAWRDRGAYEQYF
NA	NA	TRBJ1-2	TRBV3-1/TRBV3-2	TGTGCCAGCAGCCAAGATCCCCGGGGGGGCTGGGACTATGGCTACACCTTC	CASSQDPRGGWDYGYTF
NA	few	TRBJ2-2	TRBV7-9	TGTGCCAGCAGCCTATTAACAGCTAACACCGGGGAGCTGTTTTTT	CASSLLTANTGELFF
NA	NA	TRBJ1-6	TRBV5-1	TGCGCCAGCAGCCTACAGGGCAACAATTCACCCCTCCACTTT	CASSLQGNNSPLHF